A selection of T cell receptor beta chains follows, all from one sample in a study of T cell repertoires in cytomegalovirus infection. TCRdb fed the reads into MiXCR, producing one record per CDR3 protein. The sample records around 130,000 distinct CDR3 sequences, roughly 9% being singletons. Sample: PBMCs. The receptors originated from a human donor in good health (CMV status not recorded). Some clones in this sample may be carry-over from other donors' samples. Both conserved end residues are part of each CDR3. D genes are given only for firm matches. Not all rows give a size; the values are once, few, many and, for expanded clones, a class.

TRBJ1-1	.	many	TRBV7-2	TGTGCCAGCACCGGACAGCAGTCAAACACTGAAGCTTTCTTT	CASTGQQSNTEAFF
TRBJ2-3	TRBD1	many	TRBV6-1	TGTGCCAGCAGTGCCCGACAGGGTAACACAGATACGCAGTATTTT	CASSARQGNTDTQYF
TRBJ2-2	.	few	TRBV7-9	TGTGCCAGCAGACCTAAGGTCTCCGGTAACACCGGGGAGCTGTTTTTT	CASRPKVSGNTGELFF
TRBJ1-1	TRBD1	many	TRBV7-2	TGTGCCAGCAGCCCTATCTTCTCGAGACAGGGGCGAACGGCTTTCTTT	CASSPIFSRQGRTAFF
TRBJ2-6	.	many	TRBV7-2	TGTGCCAGCAGCTTAGAGGGGAAGCGGTTCTCAGGGGCCAACGTCCTGACTTTC	CASSLEGKRFSGANVLTF
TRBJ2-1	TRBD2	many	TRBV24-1	TGTGCCACCAGTGATCGCCGGACTAGCCTCAATGAGCAGTTCTTC	CATSDRRTSLNEQFF
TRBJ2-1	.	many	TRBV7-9	TGTGCCAGCAGCTTAGCGCGGACCGGGGATGAGCAGTTCTTC	CASSLARTGDEQFF
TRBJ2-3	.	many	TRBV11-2	TGTGCCAGCAGCTTAGGGTGGCAGGAGAAGACTAGCACAGATACGCAGTATTTT	CASSLGWQEKTSTDTQYF
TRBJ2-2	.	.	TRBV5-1	TGCGCCAGCAGCTATGGTGCAAACACCGGGGAGCTGTTTTTT	CASSYGANTGELFF
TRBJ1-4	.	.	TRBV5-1	TGCGCCAGCAGCCCCATCGGCCCGACGGCTGCAACTAATGAAAAACTGTTTTTT	CASSPIGPTAATNEKLFF
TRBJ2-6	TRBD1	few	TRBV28	TGTGCCAGCAGTTTAACAGGGGGGTCTGGGGCCAACGTCCTGACTTTC	CASSLTGGSGANVLTF
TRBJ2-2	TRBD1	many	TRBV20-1	TGCAGTGCTAGAATCGAGACAGGGCGGAACACCGGGGAGCTGTTTTTT	CSARIETGRNTGELFF
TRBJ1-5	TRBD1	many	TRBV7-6	TGTGCCAGCAGCTGGGACAGGGGCTTCCCCCAGCATTTT	CASSWDRGFPQHF
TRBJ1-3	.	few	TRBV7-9	TGTGCCAGCAGCTCCGACGGGAGCTCTGGAAACACCATATATTTT	CASSSDGSSGNTIYF
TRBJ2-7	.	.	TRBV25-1	TGTGCCAGCAGTGACCGGCCGGGCTACGAGCAGTACTTC	CASSDRPGYEQYF
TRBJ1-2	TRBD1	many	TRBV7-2	TGTGCCAGCAGCCCACGGACAGGGATTAGTACGAGCTACACCTTC	CASSPRTGISTSYTF
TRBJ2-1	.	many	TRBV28	TGTGCCAGCAGCCTGAAGCGCAATGAGCAGTTCTTC	CASSLKRNEQFF
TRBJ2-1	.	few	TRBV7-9	TGTGCCAGCAGCTTAGCGACAAACTCCTACAATGAGCAGTTCTTC	CASSLATNSYNEQFF
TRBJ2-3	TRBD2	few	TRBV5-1	TGCGCCAGCAGCACCGGGACTAGCGGGGCGTCAGATACGCAGTATTTT	CASSTGTSGASDTQYF
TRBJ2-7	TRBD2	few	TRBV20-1	TGCAGTGTGAGACTCCCGGGACTAGCGGGTCTCAGCTCCTACGAGCAGTACTTC	CSVRLPGLAGLSSYEQYF
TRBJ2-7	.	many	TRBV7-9	TGTGCCAGCAGCGGAGAGGGGTGGCGCGAGCAGTACTTC	CASSGEGWREQYF
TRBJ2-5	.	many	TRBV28	TGTGCCAGCAGTTTAGGCAGTCCCGGGACCCAGTACTTC	CASSLGSPGTQYF
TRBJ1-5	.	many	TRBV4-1	TGCGCCAGCAGCCAAGATCTGACAGCGAATCAGCCCCAGCATTTT	CASSQDLTANQPQHF
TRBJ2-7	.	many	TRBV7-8	TGTGCCAGCAGCTTAGGCCTGAGCGGTTACTACGAGCAGTACTTC	CASSLGLSGYYEQYF
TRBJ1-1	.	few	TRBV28	TGTGCCAGCAGTTTAGGGCGGGCTTTCTTT	CASSLGRAFF
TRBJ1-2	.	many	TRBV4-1	TGCGCCAGCAGCCAAGCCGGGAAACCAGGTGGCTACACCTTC	CASSQAGKPGGYTF
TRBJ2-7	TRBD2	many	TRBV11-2	TGTGCCAGCAGCTCCTTAGCGGGGGGTCCCCGGAGGGGGCAGTACTTC	CASSSLAGGPRRGQYF
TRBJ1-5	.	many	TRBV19	TGTGCCACCAACCACAACGGGGGAAGGGATCAGCCCCAGCATTTT	CATNHNGGRDQPQHF
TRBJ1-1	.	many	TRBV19	TGTGCCAGTAGTATAGTCGGTGACAGCATGAACACTGAAGCTTTCTTT	CASSIVGDSMNTEAFF
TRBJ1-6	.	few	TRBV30	TGTGCCTGGAATGGTGGCAAGGATAATTCACCCCTCCACTTT	CAWNGGKDNSPLHF
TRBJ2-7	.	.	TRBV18	TGTGCCAGCTCACCAGGACCCAATACCGACGAGCAGTACTTC	CASSPGPNTDEQYF
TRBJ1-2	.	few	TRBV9	TGTGCCAGCAGCATTACGACAGGCCCCTCGGGCTACACCTTC	CASSITTGPSGYTF
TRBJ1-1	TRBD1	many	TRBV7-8	TGTGCCAGCAGCTTACCAGGGGGCAGGGCTGAAGCTTTCTTT	CASSLPGGRAEAFF
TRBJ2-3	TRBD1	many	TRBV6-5	TGTGCCAGCAGTGATCCGTTGACAGGGTGGGCAGATACGCAGTATTTT	CASSDPLTGWADTQYF
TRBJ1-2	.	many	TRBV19	TGTGCCAGTGCTTATGTTTCGGCGCGTAACTATGGCTACACCTTC	CASAYVSARNYGYTF
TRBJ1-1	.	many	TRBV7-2	TGTGCCAGCAGCTTAGGAGTGCAAAGGGGAAGAACTGAAGCTTTCTTT	CASSLGVQRGRTEAFF
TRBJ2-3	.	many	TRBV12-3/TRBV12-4	TGTGCCAGCAGTAGGGACCAAGCGGCAGATACGCAGTATTTT	CASSRDQAADTQYF
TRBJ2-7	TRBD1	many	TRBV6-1	TGTGCCAGCAGTTTTACACACCTGGGACAGGGCGGAGAGCAGTACTTC	CASSFTHLGQGGEQYF
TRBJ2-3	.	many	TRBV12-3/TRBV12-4	TGTGCCAGCAGTTCGTCGCACTCCCGTTTAGATACGCAGTATTTT	CASSSSHSRLDTQYF
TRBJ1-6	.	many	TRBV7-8	TGTGCCAGCAGCTTATCGAGGGGGAATTCACCCCTCCACTTT	CASSLSRGNSPLHF
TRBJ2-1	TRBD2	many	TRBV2	TGTGCCAGCAGTGAATGGGGGGGGGGGTACAATGAGCAGTTCTTC	CASSEWGGGYNEQFF
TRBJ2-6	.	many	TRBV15	TGTGCCACCAGCAGAGTCCCAGGGGCAGGGGCCAACGTCCTGACTTTC	CATSRVPGAGANVLTF
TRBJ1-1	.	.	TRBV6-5	TGTGCCAGCAGTTCCCCCGGTAGCGGTGAAGCTTTCTTT	CASSSPGSGEAFF
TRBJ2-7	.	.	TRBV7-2	TGTGCCAGCAGCGGAAGGGCAGGACAGACGCCCCTCTACGAGCAGTACTTC	CASSGRAGQTPLYEQYF
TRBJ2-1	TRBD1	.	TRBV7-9	TGTGCCAGCAGGGGCCGGGACAGTACCTACAATGAGCAGTTCTTC	CASRGRDSTYNEQFF
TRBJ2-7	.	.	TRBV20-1	TGCAGTGCTAGTAACACCTACGAGCAGTACTTC	CSASNTYEQYF
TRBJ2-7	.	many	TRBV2	TGTGCCAGCAGTGAGGTAGGCACCTACGAGCAGTACTTC	CASSEVGTYEQYF
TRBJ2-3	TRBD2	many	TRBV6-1	TGTGCCAGCAGTCGGGAGGGGCCCCGGGATACGCAGTATTTT	CASSREGPRDTQYF
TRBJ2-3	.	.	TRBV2	TGTGCCAGCAGGTTGGAGGGTTCGACTAGAGATACGCAGTATTTT	CASRLEGSTRDTQYF
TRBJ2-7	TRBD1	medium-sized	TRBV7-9	TGTGCCAGCAGCCGGGACAGCGCCTACGAGCAGTACTTC	CASSRDSAYEQYF
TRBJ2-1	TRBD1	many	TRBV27	TGTGCCAGCAGTGCCGACAGGGGGCCCTACAATGAGCAGTTCTTC	CASSADRGPYNEQFF
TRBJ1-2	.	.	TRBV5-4	TGTGCCAGCAGCAACAACAAGGGCCGCGGCTACACCTTC	CASSNNKGRGYTF
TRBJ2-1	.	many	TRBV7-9	TGTGCCAGCAGCTTAAAAAGCCCGGTGGGCTCCTACAATGAGCAGTTCTTC	CASSLKSPVGSYNEQFF
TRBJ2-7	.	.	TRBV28	TGTGCCAGCAGTTTATACCGAACCTACGAGCAGTACTTC	CASSLYRTYEQYF
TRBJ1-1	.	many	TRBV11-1	TGTGCCAGCAGCTTAATGTGGACGTCGGACACTGAAGCTTTCTTT	CASSLMWTSDTEAFF